Sequencing of this T cell receptor (beta chain) was carried out in a study of CDR3 diversity in severe acne. From the PCR reads, TCRdb called clonotypes with MiXCR, one entry per CDR3 protein. Of about 76,000 distinct CDR3 sequences in the sample, about 54% were seen once. Trimming took 5 bases from V and 4 from J; bases not matched to a gene: 11. This CDR3 spans 16 amino acids. The V gene's germline CDR1 is SGHTA and CDR2 FQGNSA. This clonotype was counted many times. The gene calls are TRBV7-2 and TRBJ2-7, with 10 bases matching TRBD2. The sample comprised blood. The sequence was obtained from a male donor in good health, without acne. The CDR3 DNA reads as TGTGCCAGCAGCCCCTGGACTAGCGGAGCTCCGTACGAGCAGTACTTC. As protein: CASSPWTSGAPYEQYF.